This TCR beta chain is from a study of T cell clonality in common variable immunodeficiency. This clone was recorded many times. With the read ending 3 residues before the CDR3 end, the germline J gene is used to fill in that end. V trimming: 4 bases; J trimming: 6 bases; junction bases outside the gene matches: 6. This CDR3 has 13 residues. CDR1 and CDR2 (germline): LNHDA, SQIVND (reference sequence). This table comes from immunoSEQ multiplex PCR, and its TCRdb copy is limited to in-frame clones, with some not included. In total the sample includes about 39,000 clones, none of them seen once. The V gene is TRBV19, the J gene TRBJ2-7, with 7 bases aligning to TRBD1. Sequencing was done on a sample of peripheral blood mononuclear cells. The source of this sequence is a person aged 18-70 years in good health. The CDR3 spells CASSTLQGSEQYF. The sequenced CDR3 bases are TGTGCCAGTAGTACCTTACAGGGGAGCGAG.